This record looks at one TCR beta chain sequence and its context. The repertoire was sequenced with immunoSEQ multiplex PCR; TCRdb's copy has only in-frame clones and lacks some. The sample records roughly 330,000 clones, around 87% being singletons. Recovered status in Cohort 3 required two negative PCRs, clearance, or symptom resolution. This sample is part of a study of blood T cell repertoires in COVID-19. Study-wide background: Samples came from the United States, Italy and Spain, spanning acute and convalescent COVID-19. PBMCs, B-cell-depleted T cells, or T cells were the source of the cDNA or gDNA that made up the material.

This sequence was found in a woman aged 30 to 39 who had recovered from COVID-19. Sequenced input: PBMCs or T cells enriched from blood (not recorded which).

CDR3 sequence reads: CASSKQTANYGYTF. The CDR3 nucleotides read TGTGCCAGCAGCAAGCAGACAGCTAACTATGGCTACACCTTC. V usage is TRBV9 and J usage is TRBJ1-2; TRBD1 is a possible D gene (5 bases). Germline CDR1 is SGDLS and CDR2 is YYNGEE. V was trimmed by 4 bases and J by 0 bases, leaving 10 bases between them. CDR3 length equals 14 residues. Together with reference TRBV9 and TRBJ1-2, the CDR3 gives the full variable domain: DSGVTQTPKHLITATGQRVTLRCSPRSGDLSVYWYQQSLDQGLQFLIQYYNGEERAKGNILERFSAQQFPDLHSELNLSSLELGDSALYFCASSKQTANYGYTFGSGTRLTVV.